The T cell receptor (beta chain) under discussion was sequenced for a study of blood T cells in healthy people across ages. Turning to the study itself: T cells yielded about one barcoded beta molecule per two cells through template switching. Findings of the study overall: Strong correlation was found linking TCR beta diversity to naive T cell percentage.

Peripheral blood was drawn, around 9.3 milliliters per donor. For the second PCR, which ran for about 6 to 11 cycles, a sample-barcoded 5' primer and a J-beta primer mix were used. Sequencing yielded, for each sample, at least 2.5 million paired-end reads carrying CDR3. MiXCR was run by TCRdb on the 5' RACE reads, yielding one entry per CDR3 protein. The sample holds over 300,000 distinct CDR3 sequences, 52% seen once. As concerns this clonotype: Its target is not known.

The CDR3 totals 13 residues. The germline CDR1 and CDR2 sequences are SGHTA and FQGNSA. V lost 8 bases and J 0 bases, leaving 10 bases between the germline ends. Sample: blood. The sequence was obtained from a man between 60 and 75 years old in good health. V gene TRBV7-2 combines with J gene TRBJ1-2; D uncertain. CDR3 in amino acids: CASCLTANYGYTF. The CDR3 DNA is TGTGCCAGCTGCCTAACAGCTAACTATGGCTACACCTTC.